The 14 T cell receptor beta chains in this list originate from one sample, sequenced in a study of T cell repertoires in cytomegalovirus infection. Their antigen targets remain unknown. TCRdb reanalysed the reads using MiXCR and keeps one entry per CDR3 protein. Among roughly 920,000 distinct CDR3 sequences, 31% were seen once, and the ten largest hold around an eighth. The specimen was cultured CD8+ T cells from PBMCs, collected from culture after CMV antigen stimulation. These receptors were taken from a human donor in good health (CMV status not recorded). Some clones in this sample may be carry-over from other donors' samples.

This clonotype was observed a handful of times. J is TRBJ1-2 and V is TRBV7-9; 7 bases agree with TRBD1. The germline gives CDR1 SEHNR, CDR2 FQNEAQ (reference sequence). This CDR3 has 16 residues. Trimming took 5 bases from V and 5 from J; bases not matched to a gene: 14. The CDR3 DNA follows: TGTGCCAGCAGCACCCTCCCCCCTGGACAGGAGTATGGCTACACCTTC. The encoded protein is CASSTLPPGQEYGYTF.

This clonotype was seen many times. The chain is built from TRBV7-9 and TRBJ2-7; D ambiguous. The CDR3 spans 13 residues. CDR1 SEHNR and CDR2 FQNEAQ come from the germline V gene (reference sequence). Trimming took off 5 bases at V and 2 bases at J, with 10 bases between the two ends. CDR3: CASSQIPAYEQYF. The CDR3 nucleotides are TGTGCCAGCAGCCAAATTCCAGCCTACGAGCAGTACTTC.

The gene calls are TRBV27 and TRBJ2-3; D is tentatively TRBD1 or TRBD2 (6 bases each). The CDR3 covers 15 residues. Germline-derived CDR1 and CDR2 are MNHEY and SMNVEV (reference sequence). Deletions cut 6 bases from V and 3 bases from J, with 16 bases between. CDR3 nucleotides: TGTGCCAGCAGCCGACGGGGGCGGGGAACAGATACGCAGTATTTT. This sequence encodes CASSRRGRGTDTQYF.

In its sample, this clonotype was seen many times. The chain is built from TRBV6-6 and TRBJ2-5, with D unresolved. This CDR3 comprises 14 residues. Deletions cut 8 bases from V and 1 base from J, with 14 bases between. The germline CDR1 and CDR2 sequences are MNHNY and SVGAGI (reference sequence). CDR3 nucleotides: TGTGCCAGCGCTCGAGCCTCGTCCCAAGAGACCCAGTACTTC. Its protein product is CASARASSQETQYF.

This clonotype was recorded a few times. One end of the junction does not line up with germline, which may come from a read error. The chain links TRBV7-7 to TRBJ2-3; D is unresolved. The germline gives CDR1 SSHAT, CDR2 FNYEAQ (reference sequence). The CDR3 is 15 amino acids. CDR3 loop: CASSPKGPSTDTQYF. The CDR3 DNA sequence: TGTGCTAGCAGCCCGAAGGGTCCTAGCACAGATACGCAGTATTTT.

The chain recombines TRBV27 with TRBJ2-2; D perhaps matches TRBD1 (5 bases). The V end lost 3 bases, the J end lost 4 bases, and 9 bases lay between the germline ends. From germline, CDR1 is MNHEY and CDR2 SMNVEV (reference sequence). CDR3 length: 14 amino acids. The CDR3 sequence is CASSFGAVTGELFF. The CDR3 DNA reads as TGTGCCAGCAGTTTTGGGGCTGTCACCGGGGAGCTGTTTTTT.

In the case of this clonotype: Possible read error: a much larger clone is one base away. The chain has TRBV7-2 and TRBJ2-1; 7 bases agree with TRBD2. TRBJ2-7 matches the DNA end more closely, so the J call is doubtful. The CDR3 covers 18 residues. Germline CDR1 reads SGHTA; CDR2 reads FQGNSA. The CDR3 sequence: CASSLEGSWGGSYNEQYF. CDR3 coding DNA: TGTGCCAGCAGCTTAGAAGGGTCCTGGGGGGGGAGCTACAATGAGCAGTACTTC.

The chain joins TRBV29-1 to TRBJ1-1; TRBD1 aligns across 8 bases. Germline CDR1 is SQVTM and CDR2 is ANQGSEA. CDR3 length: 13 amino acids. V lost 8 bases to trimming and J lost 6 bases; unmatched junction nucleotides: 11. The CDR3 region is CSSLTGARAEAFF. In nucleotides, the CDR3 is TGCAGCTCCCTGACAGGGGCGAGGGCTGAAGCTTTCTTT.

The gene calls are TRBV13 and TRBJ1-4, with D possibly TRBD1 on 6 matching bases. CDR3 size: 16 residues. Germline loops: CDR1 PRHDT, CDR2 FYEKMQ (reference sequence). V was clipped by 4 bases and J by 4 bases, with 16 bases between them. CDR3 region: CASSSARGRDNEKLFF. As DNA, the CDR3 is TGTGCCAGCAGCTCAGCCAGGGGTAGGGATAATGAAAAACTGTTTTTT.

CDR3 in DNA: TGTGCCAGCAGCCAGGCTGGGTCAGGCACAGATACGCAGTATTTT. Translated: CASSQAGSGTDTQYF. The J gene is TRBJ2-3, the V gene TRBV12-3 or TRBV12-4; D unclear. Trimming removed 6 bases from V and 1 base from J, with 14 bases in between. The CDR3 runs to 15 residues.

This clonotype was detected a few times. The J gene is TRBJ1-1, the V gene TRBV10-3; D uncertain. The CDR3 runs to 15 residues. Germline CDR1 and CDR2: ENHRY and SYGVKD. V was pared by 3 bases and J by 4 bases, with 15 bases between. The CDR3 loop reads CAISEDGSGSTEAFF. The CDR3 coding sequence is TGTGCCATCAGTGAAGACGGAAGCGGCAGCACTGAAGCTTTCTTT.

This clonotype was seen a handful of times. The chain carries TRBV12-3 or TRBV12-4 and TRBJ2-7, with 10 bases fitting TRBD1. V shed 5 bases and J 6 bases; nucleotides not matched to a gene: 10. The CDR3 runs 15 residues. The DNA of the CDR3 is TGTGCCAGCAGTCTTCCGGGACAGGGGATAAGCGAGCAGTACTTC. Residues: CASSLPGQGISEQYF.

This clonotype has a count of ten or more. The chain recombines TRBV7-6 with TRBJ2-5; D may be TRBD2 (5 bases). The CDR3 length is 14 residues. Germline assignment: CDR1 SGHVS and CDR2 FNYEAQ. Trimming took off 2 bases at V and 4 bases at J, with 11 bases between the two ends. CDR3 sequence (DNA): TGTGCCAGCAGCTTAAGGGTGGCGGGAGAGACCCAGTACTTC. This gives the protein CASSLRVAGETQYF.

The chain couples TRBV25-1 to TRBJ2-5; the D call may be TRBD1 or TRBD2 (5 bases each). Germline V gives CDR1 MGHDK, CDR2 SYGVNS. The V gene lost 8 bases and the J gene lost 9 bases, with 19 bases spanning the gap. The CDR3 is made up of 13 amino acids. The CDR3 DNA follows: TGTGCCAGCTCCCGGGGCAGCACCACGGCCCAGTACTTC. The encoded protein is CASSRGSTTAQYF.